Listed here are 32 T cell receptor beta chains from one sample, sequenced in a study of T cell repertoires in cytomegalovirus infection. TCRdb itself ran the reads through MiXCR, one entry per CDR3 protein. Of about 260,000 distinct CDR3 sequences listed, roughly 13% are singletons. The sequenced sample consisted of PBMCs. Every receptor here comes from a human donor in good health (CMV status not recorded). Some clones in this sample may be carry-over from other donors' samples.

V and J are TRBV2 and TRBJ2-3, with D perhaps TRBD2 (6 bases). Germline V gives CDR1 SNHLY, CDR2 FYNNEI. Trimming took 7 bases from V and 3 from J, leaving 11 bases between them. CDR3 length equals 13 residues. DNA for the CDR3: TGTGCCAGCATATGGCTAGCGACAGATACGCAGTATTTT. Amino acids: CASIWLATDTQYF. The full variable domain, with the rest looked up from reference TRBV2 and TRBJ2-3, is EPEVTQTPSHQVTQMGQEVILRCVPISNHLYFYWYRQILGQKVEFLVSFYNNEISEKSEIFDDQFSVERPDGSNFTLKIRSTKLEDSAMYFCASIWLATDTQYFGPGTRLTVL.

Many counts were recorded for this clonotype. The chain is built from TRBV28 and TRBJ2-5, with D possibly being TRBD2 (6 bases). Trimming removed 5 bases from V and 4 bases from J, with 14 bases in between. The CDR3 has 14 residues. The germline gives CDR1 MDHEN, CDR2 SYDVKM. Written as DNA, the CDR3 is TGTGCCAGCAGTCCCGGAGGGCCGGGAGAGACCCAGTACTTC. Translation: CASSPGGPGETQYF.

This clonotype has just a few counts. V gene TRBV25-1 combines with J gene TRBJ2-3; unclear D gene. This CDR3 has 12 amino acids. With 5 bases removed from V and 5 bases from J, the gap between germline ends came to 8 bases. Germline CDR1 is MGHDK and CDR2 is SYGVNS. CDR3 sequence: CASSFAGDTQYF. The CDR3 DNA is TGTGCCAGCAGTTTCGCCGGAGATACGCAGTATTTT.

The CDR3 DNA sequence: TGCAGCGTTGTTGGGCCGCATAACACTGAAGCTTTCTTT. Protein: CSVVGPHNTEAFF. The chain has TRBV29-1 and TRBJ1-1, with D uncertain. The CDR3 length is 13 residues. The V gene's germline CDR1 is SQVTM and CDR2 ANQGSEA. Trimming took off 4 bases at V and 2 bases at J, with 11 bases between the two ends.

This clonotype has a count of ten or more. V and J are TRBV12-3 or TRBV12-4 and TRBJ2-7; a possible D gene is TRBD2 (6 bases). The CDR3 is 15 amino acids. V was shortened by 1 base and J by 0 bases, with 10 bases between the two germline ends. The CDR3 sequence is CASSLERVSSYEQYF. CDR3 DNA: TGTGCCAGCAGTTTAGAGCGGGTAAGCTCCTACGAGCAGTACTTC.

This clonotype occurred many times. The genes are TRBV7-2 and TRBJ2-5; D perhaps matches TRBD1 (5 bases). The CDR3 spans 12 residues. Trimming took 5 bases from V and 3 from J, leaving 7 bases between them. The germline V gene encodes CDR1 SGHTA and CDR2 FQGNSA. The CDR3 sequence: CASSMTEETQYF. DNA of the CDR3: TGTGCCAGCAGCATGACAGAAGAGACCCAGTACTTC.

This clonotype was detected ten times or more. The chain employs TRBV7-9 and TRBJ2-1, with 10 bases aligning to TRBD2. Germline values: CDR1 SEHNR, CDR2 FQNEAQ (reference sequence). This CDR3 spans 19 amino acids. With 5 bases clipped from V and 7 bases from J, the junction kept 20 bases outside the gene matches. In DNA, the CDR3 is TGTGCCAGCAGCCCCCAAAGCGGGGGGGGGAGGGTGTTCGTAAATGAGCAGTTCTTC. Amino acids: CASSPQSGGGRVFVNEQFF.

This clonotype showed up just a few times. The V gene is TRBV5-6, the J gene TRBJ1-5; D might be TRBD1 (6 bases). Between the trimmed V and J ends, which lost 2 bases and 3 bases, there was a span of 18 bases. In germline, CDR1 is SGHDT, CDR2 YYEEEE. The CDR3 has 17 residues. The CDR3 sequence is CASSFRQPDSNNQPQHF. The CDR3 DNA reads as TGTGCCAGCAGCTTCAGACAACCGGACAGTAACAATCAGCCCCAGCATTTT.

This clonotype came up once. The chain recombines TRBV29-1 with TRBJ1-2; no definite D call. CDR1 is SQVTM and CDR2 is ANQGSEA in the germline V gene. This CDR3 is built from 10 residues. Deletions cut 3 bases from V and 8 bases from J, with 7 bases between. The CDR3 is CSVDSGGYTF. Written as DNA, the CDR3 is TGCAGCGTTGACTCGGGCGGCTACACCTTC.

This clonotype has more than one count but fewer than ten. V and J are TRBV12-3 or TRBV12-4 and TRBJ1-1, with D possibly being TRBD1 (5 bases). The CDR3 spans 15 residues. Deletions cut 5 bases from V and 4 bases from J, with 17 bases between. The CDR3 sequence is CASSLSRQLLTEAFF. As DNA, the CDR3 is TGTGCCAGCAGTCTATCAAGACAGCTACTCACTGAAGCTTTCTTT.

This clonotype was seen ten or more times. The chain has TRBV27 and TRBJ2-7, with D unclear. Germline V gives CDR1 MNHEY, CDR2 SMNVEV (reference sequence). The CDR3 runs 16 residues. The V end lost 0 bases, the J end lost 3 bases, and 15 bases lay between the germline ends. The CDR3 coding sequence is TGTGCCAGCAGTTTATCATGGGGTGCAGGCGGCTACGAGCAGTACTTC. It translates to CASSLSWGAGGYEQYF.

V gene TRBV28 combines with J gene TRBJ2-7; 12 bases are shared with TRBD2. The CDR3 has 18 residues. Germline CDR1 and CDR2: MDHEN and SYDVKM. The V and J ends lost 5 bases and 2 bases, in that order; junction bases with no gene match: 13. This CDR3 is CASSPSPPLAGGPYEQYF. The CDR3 nucleotides are TGTGCCAGCAGTCCCTCCCCCCCTCTAGCGGGAGGGCCCTACGAGCAGTACTTC.

This clonotype showed up many times. V gene TRBV28 combines with J gene TRBJ2-4; D is undetermined. The germline V gene has CDR1 MDHEN and CDR2 SYDVKM. Trimming pared 2 bases from V and 4 bases from J, leaving 9 bases between. CDR3 size: 14 residues. In nucleotides, the CDR3 is TGTGCCAGCAGTTTAGACCCCAGAAAAAACATTCAGTACTTC. The encoded protein is CASSLDPRKNIQYF.

This clonotype was seen a few times. The chain joins TRBV7-6 to TRBJ1-1; D gene uncertain. CDR3 size: 13 residues. Germline-derived CDR1 and CDR2 are SGHVS and FNYEAQ. V was trimmed by 5 bases and J by 0 bases, leaving 7 bases between them. This CDR3 reads CASSPSLNTEAFF. The CDR3 coding sequence is TGTGCCAGCAGCCCATCCCTGAACACTGAAGCTTTCTTT.

The V and J genes are TRBV7-9 and TRBJ2-2; a possible D gene is TRBD2 (7 bases). The CDR3 runs to 17 residues. With 5 bases removed from V and 3 bases from J, the gap between germline ends came to 19 bases. Germline-derived CDR1 and CDR2 are SEHNR and FQNEAQ (reference sequence). The CDR3 spells CASSLRRQAGDTGELFF. The CDR3 DNA follows: TGTGCCAGCAGCCTTAGGAGACAGGCGGGGGACACCGGGGAGCTGTTTTTT. Full variable domain (missing parts from reference TRBV7-9 and TRBJ2-2): DTGVSQNPRHKITKRGQNVTFRCDPISEHNRLYWYRQTLGQGPEFLTYFQNEAQLEKSRLLSDRFSAERPKGSFSTLEIQRTEQGDSAMYLCASSLRRQAGDTGELFFGEGSRLTVL.

The rearrangement joins TRBV29-1 to TRBJ1-5, with a tentative D call TRBD1 (5 bases). The CDR3 contains 13 residues. The germline V and J ends were trimmed by 7 bases and 0 bases, with 10 bases remaining between them. CDR1 and CDR2 (germline): SQVTM, ANQGSEA. The CDR3 spells CSAQGNSNQPQHF. Written as DNA, the CDR3 is TGCAGCGCGCAGGGAAATAGCAATCAGCCCCAGCATTTT.

This clonotype was counted at least ten times. The V gene is TRBV6-2 or TRBV6-3, the J gene TRBJ2-2, with a weak D call TRBD2 (6 bases). V was pared by 2 bases and J by 4 bases, with 20 bases between. This CDR3 comprises 18 residues. CDR1 is MNHEY and CDR2 is SVGEGT in the germline V gene. The CDR3 nucleotides are TGTGCCAGCAGTTACGAAGTCGACTTGACTAGGGGCACCGGGGAGCTGTTTTTT. Translated, it gives CASSYEVDLTRGTGELFF.

The chain is built from TRBV29-1 and TRBJ2-1; D is undetermined. The CDR3 totals 12 residues. The V end lost 7 bases, the J end lost 5 bases, and 12 bases lay between the germline ends. The germline V gene encodes CDR1 SQVTM and CDR2 ANQGSEA. The CDR3 DNA follows: TGCAGCGCCGGTCCTTCGGACAATGAGCAGTTCTTC. This encodes CSAGPSDNEQFF.

The chain is built from TRBV7-2 and TRBJ2-1; 8 bases fit TRBD2. V lost 4 bases, J lost 7 bases, and 9 bases stayed unmatched. The length of the CDR3 is 15 residues. Looked up from germline, CDR1 is SGHTA and CDR2 is FQGNSA. In nucleotides, the CDR3 is TGTGCCAGCAGCTCGGACGGGGGCGGGGGGAATGAGCAGTTCTTC. Residues: CASSSDGGGGNEQFF.

This clonotype came up many times. This chain links TRBV7-2 with TRBJ2-1; D is ambiguous. From germline, CDR1 is SGHTA and CDR2 FQGNSA. V was clipped by 5 bases and J by 0 bases, with 11 bases between them. The CDR3 spans 15 residues. CDR3 amino acids: CASSEGSSSYNEQFF. CDR3 DNA: TGTGCCAGCAGCGAAGGGTCAAGCTCCTACAATGAGCAGTTCTTC.

There are a few counts of this clonotype. The J gene is TRBJ2-2, the V gene TRBV27; 9 nucleotides agree with TRBD2. The CDR3 contains 15 residues. CDR1 and CDR2 (germline): MNHEY, SMNVEV (reference sequence). The junction had 6 bases not matched to a gene; V was cut back by 3 bases and J by 7 bases. The CDR3 loop reads CASSFRGRGVGELFF. CDR3 DNA: TGTGCCAGCAGTTTCCGCGGGAGGGGAGTCGGGGAGCTGTTTTTT.

The table lists this clonotype with many counts. This sequence joins TRBV7-9 and TRBJ1-6, with D unresolved. Per the germline V gene, CDR1 is SEHNR and CDR2 is FQNEAQ (reference sequence). Trimming removed 1 base at V and 10 bases at J, with 11 bases between. This CDR3 comprises 14 residues. The CDR3 protein is CASSLEATQSPLHF. The CDR3 DNA is TGTGCCAGCAGCTTAGAGGCCACCCAATCACCCCTCCACTTT. Full variable domain (outside the CDR3, taken from reference TRBV7-9 and TRBJ1-6): DTGVSQNPRHKITKRGQNVTFRCDPISEHNRLYWYRQTLGQGPEFLTYFQNEAQLEKSRLLSDRFSAERPKGSFSTLEIQRTEQGDSAMYLCASSLEATQSPLHFGNGTRLTVT.

In the case of this clonotype: With a much larger clone just one base away, this may be a read error. The genes are TRBV4-1 and TRBJ2-1; TRBD2 aligns across 7 bases. Germline V gives CDR1 MGHRA, CDR2 YSYEKL. The CDR3 loop spans 17 amino acids. The CDR3 loop is CASNQEGQRGIYNEQFF. DNA of the CDR3: TGTGCCAGCAACCAAGAAGGTCAGCGGGGAATCTACAATGAGCAGTTCTTC.

This clonotype was detected many times. The V gene is TRBV7-9, the J gene TRBJ1-2; 10 bases are shared with TRBD1. CDR1 is SEHNR, CDR2 FQNEAQ, per germline (reference sequence). After removal of 5 bases from V and 3 bases from J, the junction contained 12 bases not matched to a gene. The CDR3 totals 17 residues. CDR3 DNA: TGTGCCAGCAGCAGCCCCCGGGACAGGGGTCAGGACTATGGCTACACCTTC. Its translation is CASSSPRDRGQDYGYTF.

The sample holds many counts of this clonotype. V and J are TRBV11-3 and TRBJ2-7; D is unclear. CDR3 length: 13 amino acids. In germline, CDR1 is SGHNT, CDR2 YENEEA. The V gene lost 1 base and the J gene lost 6 bases, with 10 bases spanning the gap. CDR3 in DNA: TGTGCCAGCAGCTTAGTCTTTGACTCCGAGCAGTACTTC. Translating it yields CASSLVFDSEQYF.

This clonotype occurred once. V and J are TRBV28 and TRBJ2-5, with a tentative D call TRBD1 (5 bases). In germline, CDR1 is MDHEN, CDR2 SYDVKM. This CDR3 has 15 amino acids. Trimming took 1 base from V and 1 from J, leaving 10 bases between them. CDR3 DNA: TGTGCCAGCAGTTTATCAGGGCTGCTCCAAGAGACCCAGTACTTC. It specifies CASSLSGLLQETQYF.

The table lists this clonotype with many counts. The V gene is TRBV28, the J gene TRBJ2-1; the match to TRBD2 covers 9 bases. The germline CDR1 and CDR2 sequences are MDHEN and SYDVKM. The length of the CDR3 is 17 residues. The junction had 12 bases not matched to a gene; V was cut back by 5 bases and J by 4 bases. The CDR3 DNA reads TGTGCCAGCAGTCCGGTCAGTGGGCTAGCGGGGTACAATGAGCAGTTCTTC. Its translation is CASSPVSGLAGYNEQFF.

The rearrangement uses TRBV14 and TRBJ2-5, with D perhaps matching TRBD2 (5 bases). The CDR3 consists of 14 residues. V was clipped by 3 bases and J by 5 bases, with 13 bases between them. The V gene's germline CDR1 is SGHDN and CDR2 FVKESK. CDR3 region: CASSQFGGGETQYF. The CDR3 DNA reads as TGTGCCAGCAGCCAGTTTGGAGGTGGGGAGACCCAGTACTTC.

This clonotype was seen a handful of times. The V call is TRBV20-1, the J call TRBJ1-5; D not resolved. V dropped 5 bases and J dropped 5 bases, with 19 bases sitting between them. The CDR3 runs to 15 residues. Germline CDR1 is DFQATT and CDR2 is SNEGSKA (reference sequence). CDR3 coding DNA: TGCAGTGCTCGACTTGCGGGTCGGGAAGATCAGCCCCAGCATTTT. It translates to CSARLAGREDQPQHF.

CDR3 DNA sequence: TGCAGCGTAGGGCAGCCCGGCTTCGCTAACTATGGCTACACCTTC. Amino acid sequence: CSVGQPGFANYGYTF. The chain links TRBV29-1 to TRBJ1-2, with unresolved D. The CDR3 runs 15 residues. The germline CDR1 and CDR2 sequences are SQVTM and ANQGSEA. V lost 6 bases to trimming and J lost 0 bases, with 17 bases between them.

A few counts support this clonotype. The chain is built from TRBV29-1 and TRBJ1-1; maybe TRBD1 (5 bases). The V end was cut by 3 bases, the J end by 0 bases, with 8 bases between. Germline V gene sequence: CDR1 SQVTM, CDR2 ANQGSEA. There are 13 residues in the CDR3. CDR3: CSVEPGMNTEAFF. CDR3 coding DNA: TGCAGCGTTGAGCCAGGGATGAACACTGAAGCTTTCTTT.

This clonotype has only a few counts. The genes are TRBV20-1 and TRBJ2-5, with D perhaps matching TRBD2 (6 bases). CDR1 and CDR2 from the germline V gene are DFQATT and SNEGSKA (reference sequence). The V end was cut by 2 bases, the J end by 4 bases, with 14 bases between. The CDR3 is 14 amino acids. DNA for the CDR3: TGCAGTGCTAGAATGTCGGCGCGGGGAGAGACCCAGTACTTC. It encodes CSARMSARGETQYF.